This T cell receptor (beta chain) was retrieved from a study of read filtering for tumor transcriptome and immune sequencing. In the study overall: R-ISS stage counts were about eight for I, 16 for II, more than 5 for III. Whole-transcriptome libraries were prepared after DNase treatment. TCR-mapped reads were about 4 to 11 million with IR-seq versus roughly 75 to 1,400 with RNA-seq.

The CDR3 contains 14 residues. The germline V gene has CDR1 SEHNR and CDR2 FQNEAQ (reference sequence). The V end lost 2 bases, the J end lost 6 bases, and 10 bases lay between the germline ends. Molecular barcoded adaptors covering alpha/delta and beta/gamma chains were used on 400 ng RNA. TCRdb reprocessed the reads via MiXCR and lists one record per CDR3 protein. The sample contains tens of thousands of distinct CDR3 sequences, roughly 15% of which appear only once. The chain recombines TRBV7-9 with TRBJ2-2, with no clear D. This receptor was identified in a donor aged 40 or over with multiple myeloma. Sequencing was performed on a population of CD138-negative cells sorted from bone marrow. CDR3 coding DNA: TGTGCCAGCAGCTTATCTTGGACGGCCGGGGAGCTGTTTTTT. It yields the protein CASSLSWTAGELFF. Drawing the rest from reference TRBV7-9 and TRBJ2-2, the complete variable domain is DTGVSQNPRHKITKRGQNVTFRCDPISEHNRLYWYRQTLGQGPEFLTYFQNEAQLEKSRLLSDRFSAERPKGSFSTLEIQRTEQGDSAMYLCASSLSWTAGELFFGEGSRLTVL.